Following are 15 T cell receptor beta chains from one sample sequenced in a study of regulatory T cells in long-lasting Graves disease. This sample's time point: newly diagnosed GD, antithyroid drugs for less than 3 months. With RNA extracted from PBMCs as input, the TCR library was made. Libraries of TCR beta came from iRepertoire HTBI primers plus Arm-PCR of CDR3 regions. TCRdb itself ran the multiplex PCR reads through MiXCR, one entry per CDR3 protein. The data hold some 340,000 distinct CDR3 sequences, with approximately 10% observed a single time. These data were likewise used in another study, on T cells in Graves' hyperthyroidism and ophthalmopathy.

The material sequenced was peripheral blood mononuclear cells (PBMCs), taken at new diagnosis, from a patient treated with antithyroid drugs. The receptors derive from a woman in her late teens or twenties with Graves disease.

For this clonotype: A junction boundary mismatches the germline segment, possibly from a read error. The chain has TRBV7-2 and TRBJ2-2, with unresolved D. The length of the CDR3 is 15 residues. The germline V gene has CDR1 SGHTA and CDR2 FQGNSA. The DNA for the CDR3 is TGTGCCAGCAGCCCATCCAGGACCTTCACCTGGGAGCTGTTTTTT. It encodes CASSPSRTFTWELFF. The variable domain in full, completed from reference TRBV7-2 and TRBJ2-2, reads GAGVSQSPSNKVTEKGKDVELRCDPISGHTALYWYRQSLGQGLEFLIYFQGNSAPDKSGLPSDRFSAERTGGSVSTLTIQRTQQEDSAVYLCASSPSRTFTWELFFGEGSRLTVL.

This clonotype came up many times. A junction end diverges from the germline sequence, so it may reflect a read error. Here the CDR3 reads CASSYPAGIAGANVLTF. Written as DNA, the CDR3 is TGTGCTAGCAGCTACCCCGCGGGAATCGCTGGGGCCAACGTCCTGACTTTC. The chain links TRBV7-2 to TRBJ2-6; D may be TRBD2 (6 bases). CDR1 and CDR2 from the germline V gene are SGHTA and FQGNSA. This CDR3 spans 17 amino acids.

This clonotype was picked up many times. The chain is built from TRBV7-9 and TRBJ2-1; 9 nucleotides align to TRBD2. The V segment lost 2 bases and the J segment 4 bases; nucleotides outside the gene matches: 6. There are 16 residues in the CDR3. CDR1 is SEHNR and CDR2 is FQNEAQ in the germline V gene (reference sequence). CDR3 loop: CASSLIAGVRYNEQFF. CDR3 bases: TGTGCCAGCAGCTTAATAGCGGGAGTCAGGTACAATGAGCAGTTCTTC. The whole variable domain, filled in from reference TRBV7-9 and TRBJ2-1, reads DTGVSQNPRHKITKRGQNVTFRCDPISEHNRLYWYRQTLGQGPEFLTYFQNEAQLEKSRLLSDRFSAERPKGSFSTLEIQRTEQGDSAMYLCASSLIAGVRYNEQFFGPGTRLTVL.

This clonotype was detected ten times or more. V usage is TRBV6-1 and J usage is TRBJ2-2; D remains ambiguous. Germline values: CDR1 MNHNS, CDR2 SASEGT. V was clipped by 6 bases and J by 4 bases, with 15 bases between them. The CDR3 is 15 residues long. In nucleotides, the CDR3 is TGTGCCAGCAGGCGCTCGACATTAGGCACCGGGGAGCTGTTTTTT. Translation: CASRRSTLGTGELFF.

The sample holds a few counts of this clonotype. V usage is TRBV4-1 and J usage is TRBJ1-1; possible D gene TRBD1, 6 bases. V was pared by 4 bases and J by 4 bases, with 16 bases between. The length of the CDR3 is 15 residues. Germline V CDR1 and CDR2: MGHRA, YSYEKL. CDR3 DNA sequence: TGCGCCAGCAGCCGGAATGAACAGGGTAGCACTGAAGCTTTCTTT. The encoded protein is CASSRNEQGSTEAFF.

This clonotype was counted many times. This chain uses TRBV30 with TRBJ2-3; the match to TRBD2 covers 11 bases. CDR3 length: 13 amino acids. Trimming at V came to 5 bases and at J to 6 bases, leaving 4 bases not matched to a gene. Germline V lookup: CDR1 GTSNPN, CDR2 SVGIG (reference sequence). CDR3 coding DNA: TGTGCCTGGTGTAGCGGGAGGGCCGATACGCAGTATTTT. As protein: CAWCSGRADTQYF. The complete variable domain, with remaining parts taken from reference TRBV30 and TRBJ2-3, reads SQTIHQWPATLVQPVGSPLSLECTVEGTSNPNLYWYRQAAGRGLQLLFYSVGIGQISSEVPQNLSASRPQDRQFILSSKKLLLSDSGFYLCAWCSGRADTQYFGPGTRLTVL.

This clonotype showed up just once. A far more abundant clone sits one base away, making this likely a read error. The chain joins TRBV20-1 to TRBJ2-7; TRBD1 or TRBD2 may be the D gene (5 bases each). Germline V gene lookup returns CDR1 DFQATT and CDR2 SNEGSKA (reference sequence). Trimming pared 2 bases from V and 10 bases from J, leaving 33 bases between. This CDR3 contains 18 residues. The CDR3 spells CSARIFAEEAGIAEAQYF. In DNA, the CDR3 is TGCAGTGCTAGAATCTTCGCCGAGGAGGCAGGGATTGCTGAGGCCCAGTACTTC.

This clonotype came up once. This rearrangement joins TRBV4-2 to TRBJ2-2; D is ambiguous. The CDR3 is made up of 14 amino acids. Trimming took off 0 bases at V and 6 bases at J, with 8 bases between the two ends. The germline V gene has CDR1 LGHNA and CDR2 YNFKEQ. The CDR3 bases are TGTGCCAGCAGCCAAGATTTAGAACCCGGGGAGCTGTTTTTT. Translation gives CASSQDLEPGELFF.

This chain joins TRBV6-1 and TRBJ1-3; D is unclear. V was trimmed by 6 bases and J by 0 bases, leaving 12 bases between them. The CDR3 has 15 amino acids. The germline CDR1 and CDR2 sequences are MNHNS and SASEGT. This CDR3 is CASSPYLVSGNTIYF. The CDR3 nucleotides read TGTGCCAGCAGCCCATATCTCGTCTCTGGAAACACCATATATTTT.

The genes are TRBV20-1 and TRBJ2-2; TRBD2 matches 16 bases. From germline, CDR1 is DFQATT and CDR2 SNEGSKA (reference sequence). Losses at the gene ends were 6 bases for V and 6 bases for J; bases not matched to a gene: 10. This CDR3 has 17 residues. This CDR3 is CSAPGTSGRAVAGELFF. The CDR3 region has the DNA TGCAGTGCCCCTGGGACTAGCGGGAGGGCGGTCGCCGGGGAGCTGTTTTTT.

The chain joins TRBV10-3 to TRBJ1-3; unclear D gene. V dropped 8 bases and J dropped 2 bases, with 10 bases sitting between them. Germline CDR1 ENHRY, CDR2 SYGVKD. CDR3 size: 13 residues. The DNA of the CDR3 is TGTGCCATCTCGGATGGCCCTGGAAACACCATATATTTT. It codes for CAISDGPGNTIYF.

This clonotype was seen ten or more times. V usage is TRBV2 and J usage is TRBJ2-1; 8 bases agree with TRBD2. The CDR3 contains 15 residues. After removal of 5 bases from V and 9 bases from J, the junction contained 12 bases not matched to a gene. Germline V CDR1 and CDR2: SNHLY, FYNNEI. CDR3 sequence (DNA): TGTGCCAGCAGTCCTCCGACTAGCGCCGCGGGTGAGCAGTTCTTC. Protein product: CASSPPTSAAGEQFF.

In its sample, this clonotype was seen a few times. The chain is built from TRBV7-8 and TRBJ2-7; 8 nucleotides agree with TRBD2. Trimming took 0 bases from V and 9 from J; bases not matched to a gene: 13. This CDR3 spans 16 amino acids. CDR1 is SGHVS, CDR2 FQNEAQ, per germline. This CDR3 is CASSLALWDLAGRQYF. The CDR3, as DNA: TGTGCCAGCAGCTTAGCGCTCTGGGACCTAGCGGGCAGGCAGTACTTC.

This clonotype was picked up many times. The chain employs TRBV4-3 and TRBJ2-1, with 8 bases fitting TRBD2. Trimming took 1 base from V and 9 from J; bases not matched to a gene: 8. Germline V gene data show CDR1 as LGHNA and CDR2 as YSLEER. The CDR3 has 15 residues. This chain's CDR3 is CASSQGGAAGGEQFF. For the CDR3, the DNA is TGCGCCAGCAGCCAAGGAGGGGCGGCGGGAGGTGAGCAGTTCTTC.

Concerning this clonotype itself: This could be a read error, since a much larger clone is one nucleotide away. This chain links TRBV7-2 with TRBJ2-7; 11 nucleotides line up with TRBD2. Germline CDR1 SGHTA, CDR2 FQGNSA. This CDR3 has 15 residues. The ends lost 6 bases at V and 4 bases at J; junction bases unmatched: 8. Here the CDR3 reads CASSRLAGILYEQYV. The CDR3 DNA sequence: TGTGCCAGCAGTCGACTAGCGGGGATACTGTACGAGCAGTACGTC.